The present TCR beta chain was sequenced within a study of T-cell reconstitution after alpha-beta-depleted transplantation in children. General study results and limits: The authors attributed T-cell counts and diversity one year after transplant mostly to newly produced T cells. Some patients owed their high day-60 TCRbeta diversity to surviving recipient T cells and thymic progenitors. Reportedly, roughly two months post-transplant, alpha-beta T cells arose from several hundred expanded graft clones.

The authors prepared the TCRbeta library with unique molecular identifiers. TCRdb re-analysed the PCR reads in MiXCR, keeping a single row per CDR3 protein. In the table there are roughly 400,000 distinct CDR3 sequences, over 40% of which are singletons. The CDR3 loop spans 20 amino acids. Germline V gives CDR1 DFQATT, CDR2 SNEGSKA (reference sequence). The V gene end was trimmed by 2 bases and the J gene end by 2 bases; junction bases not matched to a gene: 21. In the case of this clonotype: Its antigen is still unknown.

The chain recombines TRBV20-1 with TRBJ2-3, with 8 bases fitting TRBD2. This receptor was identified in a girl aged 2-10 years with aplastic anemia, due to receive a stem cell transplant. The sample in question was PBMCs, obtained before TCRalphabeta/CD19-depleted stem cell transplant. CDR3 sequence (DNA): TGCAGTGCTAGACGTTACAGGCTCAATTCCGGACTAGCCCACACAGATACGCAGTATTTT. Encoded protein: CSARRYRLNSGLAHTDTQYF.